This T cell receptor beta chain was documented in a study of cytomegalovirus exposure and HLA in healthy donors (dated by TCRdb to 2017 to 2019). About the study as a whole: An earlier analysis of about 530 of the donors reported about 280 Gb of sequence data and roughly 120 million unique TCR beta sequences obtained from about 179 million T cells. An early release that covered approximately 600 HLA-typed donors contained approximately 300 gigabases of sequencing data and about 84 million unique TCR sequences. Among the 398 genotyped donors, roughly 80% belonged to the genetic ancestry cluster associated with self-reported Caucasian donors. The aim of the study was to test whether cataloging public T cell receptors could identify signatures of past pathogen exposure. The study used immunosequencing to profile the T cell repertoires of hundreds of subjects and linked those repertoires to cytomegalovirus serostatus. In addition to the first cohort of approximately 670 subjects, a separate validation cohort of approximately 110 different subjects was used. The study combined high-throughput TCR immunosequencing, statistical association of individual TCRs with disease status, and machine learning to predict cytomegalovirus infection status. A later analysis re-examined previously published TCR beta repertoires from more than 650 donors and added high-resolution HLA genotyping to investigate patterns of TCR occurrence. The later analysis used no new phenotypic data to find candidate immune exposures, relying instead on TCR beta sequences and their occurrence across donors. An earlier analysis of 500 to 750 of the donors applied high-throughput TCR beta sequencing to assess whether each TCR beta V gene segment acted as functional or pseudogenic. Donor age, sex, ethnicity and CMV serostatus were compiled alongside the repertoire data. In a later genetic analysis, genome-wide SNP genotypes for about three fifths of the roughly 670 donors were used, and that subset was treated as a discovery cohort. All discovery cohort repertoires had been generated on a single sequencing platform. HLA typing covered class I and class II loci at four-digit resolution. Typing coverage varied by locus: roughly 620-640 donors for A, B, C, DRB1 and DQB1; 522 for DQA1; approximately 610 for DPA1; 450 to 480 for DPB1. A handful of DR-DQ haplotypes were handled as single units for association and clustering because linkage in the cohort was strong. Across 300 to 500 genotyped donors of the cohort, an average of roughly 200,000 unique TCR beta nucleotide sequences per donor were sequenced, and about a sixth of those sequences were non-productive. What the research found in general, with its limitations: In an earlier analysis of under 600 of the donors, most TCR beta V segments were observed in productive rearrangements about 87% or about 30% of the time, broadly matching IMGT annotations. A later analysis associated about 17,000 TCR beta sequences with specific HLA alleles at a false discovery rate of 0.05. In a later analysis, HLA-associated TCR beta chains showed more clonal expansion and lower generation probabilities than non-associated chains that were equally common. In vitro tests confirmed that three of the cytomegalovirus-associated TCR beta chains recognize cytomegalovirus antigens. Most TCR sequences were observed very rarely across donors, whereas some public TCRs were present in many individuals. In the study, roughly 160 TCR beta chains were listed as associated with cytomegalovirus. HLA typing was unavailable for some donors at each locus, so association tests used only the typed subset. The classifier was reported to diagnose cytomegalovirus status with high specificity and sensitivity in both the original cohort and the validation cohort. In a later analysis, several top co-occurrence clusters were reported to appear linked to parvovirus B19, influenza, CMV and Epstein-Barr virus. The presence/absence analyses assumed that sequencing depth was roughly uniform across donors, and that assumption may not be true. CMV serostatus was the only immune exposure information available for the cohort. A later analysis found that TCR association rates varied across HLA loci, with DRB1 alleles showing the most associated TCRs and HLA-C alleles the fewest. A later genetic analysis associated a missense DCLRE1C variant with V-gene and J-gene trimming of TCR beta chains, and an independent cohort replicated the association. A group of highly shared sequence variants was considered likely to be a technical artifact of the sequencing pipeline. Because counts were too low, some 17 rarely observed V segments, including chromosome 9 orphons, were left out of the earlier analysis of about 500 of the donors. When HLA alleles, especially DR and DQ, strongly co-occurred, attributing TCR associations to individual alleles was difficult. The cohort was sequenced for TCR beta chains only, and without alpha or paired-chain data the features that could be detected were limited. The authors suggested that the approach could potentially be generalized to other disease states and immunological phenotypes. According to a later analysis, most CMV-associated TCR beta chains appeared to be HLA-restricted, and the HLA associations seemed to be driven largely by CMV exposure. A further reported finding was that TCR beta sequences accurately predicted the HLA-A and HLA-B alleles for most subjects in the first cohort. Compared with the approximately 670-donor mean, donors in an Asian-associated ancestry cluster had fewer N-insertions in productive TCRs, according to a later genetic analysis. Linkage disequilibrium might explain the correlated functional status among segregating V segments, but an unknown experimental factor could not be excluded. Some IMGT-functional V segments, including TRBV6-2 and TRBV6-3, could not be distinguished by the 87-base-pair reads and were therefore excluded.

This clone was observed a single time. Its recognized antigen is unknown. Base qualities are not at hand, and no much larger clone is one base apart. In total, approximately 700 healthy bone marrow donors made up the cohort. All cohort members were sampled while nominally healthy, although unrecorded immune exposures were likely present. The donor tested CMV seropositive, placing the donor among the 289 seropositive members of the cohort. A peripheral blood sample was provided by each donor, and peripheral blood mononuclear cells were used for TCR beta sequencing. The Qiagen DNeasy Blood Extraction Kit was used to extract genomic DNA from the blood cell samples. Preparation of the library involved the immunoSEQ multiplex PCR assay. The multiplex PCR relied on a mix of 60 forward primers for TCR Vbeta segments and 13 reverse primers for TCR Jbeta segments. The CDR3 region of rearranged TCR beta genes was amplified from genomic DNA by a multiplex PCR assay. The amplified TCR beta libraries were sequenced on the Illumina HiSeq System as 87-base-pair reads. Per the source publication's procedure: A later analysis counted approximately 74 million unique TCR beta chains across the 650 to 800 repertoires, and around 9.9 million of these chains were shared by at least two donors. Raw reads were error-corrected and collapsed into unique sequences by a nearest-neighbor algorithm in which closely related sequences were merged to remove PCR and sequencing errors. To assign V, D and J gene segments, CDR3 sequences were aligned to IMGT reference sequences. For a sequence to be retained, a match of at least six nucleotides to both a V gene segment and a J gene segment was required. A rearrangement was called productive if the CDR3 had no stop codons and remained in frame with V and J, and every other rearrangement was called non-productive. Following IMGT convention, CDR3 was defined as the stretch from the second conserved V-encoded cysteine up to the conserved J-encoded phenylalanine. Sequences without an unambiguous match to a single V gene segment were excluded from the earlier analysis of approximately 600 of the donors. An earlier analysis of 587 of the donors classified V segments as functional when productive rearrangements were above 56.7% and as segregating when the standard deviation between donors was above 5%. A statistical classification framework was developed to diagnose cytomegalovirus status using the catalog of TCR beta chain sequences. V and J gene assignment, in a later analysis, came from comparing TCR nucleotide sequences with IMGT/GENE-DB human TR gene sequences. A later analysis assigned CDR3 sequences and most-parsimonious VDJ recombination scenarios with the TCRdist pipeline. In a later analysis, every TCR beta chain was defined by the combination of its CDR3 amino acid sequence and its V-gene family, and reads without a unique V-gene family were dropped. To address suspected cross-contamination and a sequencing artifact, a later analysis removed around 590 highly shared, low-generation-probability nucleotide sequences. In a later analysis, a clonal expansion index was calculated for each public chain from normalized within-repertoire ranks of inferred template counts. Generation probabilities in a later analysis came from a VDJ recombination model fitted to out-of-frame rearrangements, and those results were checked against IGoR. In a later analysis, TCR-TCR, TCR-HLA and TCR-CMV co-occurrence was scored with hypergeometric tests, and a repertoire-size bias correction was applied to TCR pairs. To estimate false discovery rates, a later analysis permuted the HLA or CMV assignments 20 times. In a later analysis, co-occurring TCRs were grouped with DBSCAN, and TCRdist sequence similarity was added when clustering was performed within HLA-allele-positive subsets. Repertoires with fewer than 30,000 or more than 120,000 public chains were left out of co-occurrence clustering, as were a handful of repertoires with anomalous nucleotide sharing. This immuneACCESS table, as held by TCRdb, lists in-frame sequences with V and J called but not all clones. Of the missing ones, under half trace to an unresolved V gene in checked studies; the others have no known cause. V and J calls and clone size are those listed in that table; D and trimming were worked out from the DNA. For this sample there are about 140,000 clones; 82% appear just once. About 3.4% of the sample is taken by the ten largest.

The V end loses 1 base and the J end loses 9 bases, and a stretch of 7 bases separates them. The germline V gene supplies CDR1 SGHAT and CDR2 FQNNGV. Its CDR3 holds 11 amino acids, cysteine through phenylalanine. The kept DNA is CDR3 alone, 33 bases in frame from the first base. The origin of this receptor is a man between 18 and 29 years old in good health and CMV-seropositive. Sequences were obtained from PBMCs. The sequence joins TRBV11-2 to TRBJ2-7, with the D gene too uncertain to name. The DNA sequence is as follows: TGTGCCAGCAGCTTAGGAAACACGCAGTACTTC. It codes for CASSLGNTQYF.